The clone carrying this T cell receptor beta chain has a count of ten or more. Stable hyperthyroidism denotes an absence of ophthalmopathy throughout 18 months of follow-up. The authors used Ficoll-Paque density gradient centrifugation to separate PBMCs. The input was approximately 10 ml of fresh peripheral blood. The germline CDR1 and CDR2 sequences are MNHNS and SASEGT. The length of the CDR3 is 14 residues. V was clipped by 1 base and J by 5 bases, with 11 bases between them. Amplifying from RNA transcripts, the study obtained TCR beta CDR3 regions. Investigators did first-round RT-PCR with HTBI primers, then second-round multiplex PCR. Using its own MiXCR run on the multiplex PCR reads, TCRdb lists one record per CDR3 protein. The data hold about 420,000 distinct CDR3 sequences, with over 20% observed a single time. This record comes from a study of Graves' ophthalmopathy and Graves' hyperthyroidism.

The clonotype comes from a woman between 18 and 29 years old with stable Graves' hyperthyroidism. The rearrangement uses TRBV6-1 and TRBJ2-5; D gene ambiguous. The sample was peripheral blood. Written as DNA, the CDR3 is TGTGCCAGCAGTGAAGGACCAACGGGTGAGACCCAGTACTTC. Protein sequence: CASSEGPTGETQYF.